Listed below are T cell receptor beta chains from one sample, sequenced in a study of shared clonotypes between healthy human individuals. Clones were sequenced by immunoSEQ multiplex PCR, and TCRdb holds only the in-frame ones, with some missing. The sample has about 510,000 clones; about 96% are singletons. Sample: naive CD4+ T cells sorted from blood. Source of these receptors: a woman in her thirties in good health. Each CDR3 is given with its conserved first and last residue. A D gene is named only where the DNA matches it firmly. The listing skips clone size in some rows; elsewhere it reads once, few, many or a size class.

len: 13
abundance: NA
d_gene: NA
j_gene: TRBJ1-1
v_gene: TRBV18
CDR3nt: TGTGCCAGCTCGGCCCGACAGGACACTGAAGCTTTCTTT
CDR3aa: CASSARQDTEAFF

len: 18
abundance: NA
d_gene: TRBD1
j_gene: TRBJ1-1
v_gene: TRBV13
CDR3nt: TGTGCCAGCAGCTTAGGGTTGGGACAGCTCGTTCGTAACACTGAAGCTTTCTTT
CDR3aa: CASSLGLGQLVRNTEAFF

len: 14
abundance: NA
d_gene: NA
j_gene: TRBJ2-2
v_gene: TRBV11-2
CDR3nt: TGTGCCAGCAGCTTACTTGTGGGGACCGGGGAGCTGTTTTTT
CDR3aa: CASSLLVGTGELFF

len: 13
abundance: NA
d_gene: TRBD1
j_gene: TRBJ2-7
v_gene: TRBV27
CDR3nt: TGTGCCAGCAGTCGTCCCGGGACAGCCGAGCAGTACTTC
CDR3aa: CASSRPGTAEQYF

len: 15
abundance: NA
d_gene: NA
j_gene: TRBJ2-2
v_gene: TRBV18
CDR3nt: TGTGCCAGCTCAGAGCGGACGGCGGGCACCGGGGAGCTGTTTTTT
CDR3aa: CASSERTAGTGELFF

len: 12
abundance: NA
d_gene: NA
j_gene: TRBJ2-7
v_gene: TRBV9
CDR3nt: TGTGCCAGCAGCGTATTTAGGTACGAGCAGTACTTC
CDR3aa: CASSVFRYEQYF

len: 15
abundance: NA
d_gene: NA
j_gene: TRBJ2-7
v_gene: TRBV5-1
CDR3nt: TGCGCCAGCAGCCCGCGGGACCTACGTCGGGGGGAGCAGTACTTC
CDR3aa: CASSPRDLRRGEQYF

len: 13
abundance: NA
d_gene: NA
j_gene: TRBJ1-5
v_gene: TRBV10-2
CDR3nt: TGCGCCAGCACCCGACAAGAGGGTCAGCCCCAGCATTTT
CDR3aa: CASTRQEGQPQHF

len: 14
abundance: NA
d_gene: NA
j_gene: TRBJ1-1
v_gene: TRBV6-6
CDR3nt: TGTGCCAGCCGACCGATGGTGTGGGACACTGAAGCTTTCTTT
CDR3aa: CASRPMVWDTEAFF

len: 15
abundance: NA
d_gene: TRBD1
j_gene: TRBJ2-5
v_gene: TRBV5-1
CDR3nt: TGCGCCAGCCACGGCGGGACAGGTGGTCAAGAGACCCAGTACTTC
CDR3aa: CASHGGTGGQETQYF

len: 15
abundance: NA
d_gene: TRBD2
j_gene: TRBJ2-7
v_gene: TRBV7-2
CDR3nt: TGTGCCAGCAGCACCGAGATAGCGGGAGCCAACGAGCAGTACTTC
CDR3aa: CASSTEIAGANEQYF

len: 13
abundance: NA
d_gene: NA
j_gene: TRBJ1-1
v_gene: TRBV5-1
CDR3nt: TGCGCCAGCAGCACGAGGGGGGACACTGAAGCTTTCTTT
CDR3aa: CASSTRGDTEAFF

len: 15
abundance: NA
d_gene: NA
j_gene: TRBJ2-1
v_gene: TRBV25-1
CDR3nt: TGTGCCAGCAGTGAAGGTTCGCGGAGCGGACTTAAGCAGTTCTTC
CDR3aa: CASSEGSRSGLKQFF

len: 14
abundance: NA
d_gene: NA
j_gene: TRBJ2-7
v_gene: TRBV15
CDR3nt: TGTGCCACCAGCAGAGAAGGGGCGGGCTACGAGCAGTACTTC
CDR3aa: CATSREGAGYEQYF

len: 14
abundance: NA
d_gene: NA
j_gene: TRBJ2-1
v_gene: TRBV28
CDR3nt: TGTGCCAGCAGTTTAGCGGTTCCCTACAATGAGCAGTTCTTC
CDR3aa: CASSLAVPYNEQFF

len: 14
abundance: NA
d_gene: NA
j_gene: TRBJ1-4
v_gene: TRBV5-1
CDR3nt: TGCGCCAGCACCCGGGGGTCGGACGATGAAAAACTGTTTTTT
CDR3aa: CASTRGSDDEKLFF

len: 14
abundance: NA
d_gene: NA
j_gene: TRBJ1-4
v_gene: TRBV6-1
CDR3nt: TGTGCCAGCAGTCCTGGGGTGGCTAATGAAAAACTGTTTTTT
CDR3aa: CASSPGVANEKLFF

len: 15
abundance: once
d_gene: TRBD1
j_gene: TRBJ1-5
v_gene: TRBV28
CDR3nt: TGTGCCAGCAGTTCCACAGGGGACCGCAATCAGCCCCAGCATTTT
CDR3aa: CASSSTGDRNQPQHF

len: 13
abundance: NA
d_gene: NA
j_gene: TRBJ2-7
v_gene: TRBV5-1
CDR3nt: TGCGCCAGCACCTGGGAGACCTCCTACGAGCAGTACTTC
CDR3aa: CASTWETSYEQYF

len: 13
abundance: NA
d_gene: NA
j_gene: TRBJ1-1
v_gene: TRBV7-9
CDR3nt: TGTGCCAGCAGCTTACTTGACAGAGCTGAAGCTTTCTTT
CDR3aa: CASSLLDRAEAFF

len: 14
abundance: NA
d_gene: NA
j_gene: TRBJ1-1
v_gene: TRBV7-9
CDR3nt: TGTGCCAGCAGCCCGAGGACGGTTAACACTGAAGCTTTCTTT
CDR3aa: CASSPRTVNTEAFF

len: 13
abundance: NA
d_gene: NA
j_gene: TRBJ2-7
v_gene: TRBV2
CDR3nt: TGTGCCAGCAGTGTAAACAGGGAACACGAGCAGTACTTC
CDR3aa: CASSVNREHEQYF

len: 13
abundance: NA
d_gene: NA
j_gene: TRBJ2-7
v_gene: TRBV29-1
CDR3nt: TGCAGCGCTGGGGAGGGGGCTAGGTACGAGCAGTACTTC
CDR3aa: CSAGEGARYEQYF

len: 15
abundance: NA
d_gene: NA
j_gene: TRBJ2-7
v_gene: TRBV14
CDR3nt: TGTGCCAGCAGCCAACGGACTTCCCGCGTGGGCGAGCAGTACTTC
CDR3aa: CASSQRTSRVGEQYF

len: 11
abundance: NA
d_gene: NA
j_gene: TRBJ1-6
v_gene: TRBV2
CDR3nt: TGTGCCAGCAGGGCCGGGTCACCCCTCCACTTT
CDR3aa: CASRAGSPLHF

len: 15
abundance: NA
d_gene: NA
j_gene: TRBJ1-4
v_gene: TRBV5-4
CDR3nt: TGTGCCAGCAGCAGCGCAGGGGATGATGGTGAAAAACTGTTTTTT
CDR3aa: CASSSAGDDGEKLFF

len: 16
abundance: NA
d_gene: NA
j_gene: TRBJ1-2
v_gene: TRBV7-9
CDR3nt: TGTGCCAGCAGCTTGGCCTCGGTCCCACCTAACTATGGCTACACCTTC
CDR3aa: CASSLASVPPNYGYTF

len: 15
abundance: few
d_gene: NA
j_gene: TRBJ1-5
v_gene: TRBV7-8
CDR3nt: TGTGCCAGCAGCAAGAGCCGGGTCCTTAATCAGCCCCAGCATTTT
CDR3aa: CASSKSRVLNQPQHF

len: 16
abundance: NA
d_gene: TRBD2
j_gene: TRBJ2-7
v_gene: TRBV7-9
CDR3nt: TGTGCCAGCCGACTAGCGGGACCCCTGCCTTCCTACGAGCAGTACTTC
CDR3aa: CASRLAGPLPSYEQYF

len: 15
abundance: NA
d_gene: TRBD1
j_gene: TRBJ1-6
v_gene: TRBV7-2
CDR3nt: TGTGCCAGCAGCACCTGGACAGGGGGCAATTCACCCCTCCACTTT
CDR3aa: CASSTWTGGNSPLHF

len: 14
abundance: NA
d_gene: NA
j_gene: TRBJ2-7
v_gene: TRBV18
CDR3nt: TGTGCCAGCTCTCCACGATCCGGGGCCTCTGGGCAGTACTTC
CDR3aa: CASSPRSGASGQYF

len: 13
abundance: few
d_gene: NA
j_gene: TRBJ1-2
v_gene: TRBV15
CDR3nt: TGTGCCACCAGCAGAGATTCCGGCTATGGCTACACCTTC
CDR3aa: CATSRDSGYGYTF

len: 11
abundance: NA
d_gene: NA
j_gene: TRBJ2-7
v_gene: TRBV28
CDR3nt: TGTGCCAGCAGTTTTTCGAGGGAGCAGTACTTC
CDR3aa: CASSFSREQYF

len: 16
abundance: NA
d_gene: TRBD2
j_gene: TRBJ2-3
v_gene: TRBV18
CDR3nt: TGTGCCAGCTCACCAGCATCTAGCGGAAACACAGATACGCAGTATTTT
CDR3aa: CASSPASSGNTDTQYF

len: 15
abundance: NA
d_gene: NA
j_gene: TRBJ2-3
v_gene: TRBV18
CDR3nt: TGTGCCAGCTCACCAACGGAAGGGGGAACAGATACGCAGTATTTT
CDR3aa: CASSPTEGGTDTQYF

len: 14
abundance: NA
d_gene: NA
j_gene: TRBJ1-4
v_gene: TRBV5-1
CDR3nt: TGCGCCAGCAGCCCAGGGGACGGGGTAGAAAAACTGTTTTTT
CDR3aa: CASSPGDGVEKLFF

len: 16
abundance: NA
d_gene: TRBD2
j_gene: TRBJ2-7
v_gene: TRBV28
CDR3nt: TGTGCCAGCAGTTTAATTGGACTAGCGGGAGACCACGAGCAGTACTTC
CDR3aa: CASSLIGLAGDHEQYF

len: 14
abundance: NA
d_gene: TRBD2
j_gene: TRBJ2-7
v_gene: TRBV7-9
CDR3nt: TGTGCCAGCAGCCTAGGGGACTACCTGGACGAGCAGTACTTC
CDR3aa: CASSLGDYLDEQYF

len: 13
abundance: NA
d_gene: TRBD1
j_gene: TRBJ1-1
v_gene: TRBV29-1
CDR3nt: TGCAGCGTCCTAACAGGGGGGGACACTGAAGCTTTCTTT
CDR3aa: CSVLTGGDTEAFF

len: 17
abundance: NA
d_gene: NA
j_gene: TRBJ2-2
v_gene: TRBV19
CDR3nt: TGTGCCAGTAGTACCGGAGGCGCTGGTACGCACACCGGGGAGCTGTTTTTT
CDR3aa: CASSTGGAGTHTGELFF

len: 15
abundance: NA
d_gene: NA
j_gene: TRBJ2-2
v_gene: TRBV6-1
CDR3nt: TGTGCCAGCAGCGCTCTAGTGGTTTTGACCGGGGAGCTGTTTTTT
CDR3aa: CASSALVVLTGELFF

len: 14
abundance: NA
d_gene: TRBD1
j_gene: TRBJ1-2
v_gene: TRBV28
CDR3nt: TGTGCCAGCAGTCGACAGGGGATAAGCTATGGCTACACCTTC
CDR3aa: CASSRQGISYGYTF

len: 14
abundance: once
d_gene: NA
j_gene: TRBJ2-1
v_gene: TRBV2
CDR3nt: TGTGCCAGCAGTGAGTCTAGGAGGTCCAATGAGCAGTTCTTC
CDR3aa: CASSESRRSNEQFF

len: 15
abundance: once
d_gene: NA
j_gene: TRBJ1-4
v_gene: TRBV5-1
CDR3nt: TGCGCCAGCAGCGCGGGTGATGCAACTAATGAAAAACTGTTTTTT
CDR3aa: CASSAGDATNEKLFF

len: 12
abundance: NA
d_gene: NA
j_gene: TRBJ2-7
v_gene: TRBV5-4
CDR3nt: TGTGCCAGCAGCTGGGACCGCTACGAGCAGTACTTC
CDR3aa: CASSWDRYEQYF

len: 14
abundance: NA
d_gene: NA
j_gene: TRBJ2-7
v_gene: TRBV7-9
CDR3nt: TGTGCCAGCAGCTTTACAGGCCGACCCTACGAGCAGTACTTC
CDR3aa: CASSFTGRPYEQYF

len: 15
abundance: NA
d_gene: NA
j_gene: TRBJ2-7
v_gene: TRBV2
CDR3nt: TGTGCCAGCAGTGAAAGGATTAGGGCCTTGGACGAGCAGTACTTC
CDR3aa: CASSERIRALDEQYF

len: 14
abundance: NA
d_gene: NA
j_gene: TRBJ1-2
v_gene: TRBV7-2
CDR3nt: TGTGCCAGCAGCTTACGGGAGACTACCTATGGCTACACCTTC
CDR3aa: CASSLRETTYGYTF

len: 15
abundance: NA
d_gene: TRBD1
j_gene: TRBJ2-3
v_gene: TRBV5-6
CDR3nt: TGTGCCAGCAGCGGACGGGACAGGGGCACAGATACGCAGTATTTT
CDR3aa: CASSGRDRGTDTQYF

len: 14
abundance: NA
d_gene: NA
j_gene: TRBJ2-3
v_gene: TRBV19
CDR3nt: TGTGCCAGTAGTTCTCGAACGGGGATAGATACGCAGTATTTT
CDR3aa: CASSSRTGIDTQYF

len: 15
abundance: NA
d_gene: TRBD2
j_gene: TRBJ2-7
v_gene: TRBV4-1
CDR3nt: TGCGCCAGCAGCCAACCGACTAGCGGAACCTACGAGCAGTACTTC
CDR3aa: CASSQPTSGTYEQYF

len: 16
abundance: NA
d_gene: NA
j_gene: TRBJ2-2
v_gene: TRBV5-4
CDR3nt: TGTGCCAGCAGATTTTTGGGGAGTAGAGGAACCGGGGAGCTGTTTTTT
CDR3aa: CASRFLGSRGTGELFF

len: 14
abundance: NA
d_gene: NA
j_gene: TRBJ2-7
v_gene: TRBV16
CDR3nt: TGTGCCAGCAGCCTTAGCCGTAACTCCTACGAGCAGTACTTC
CDR3aa: CASSLSRNSYEQYF

len: 14
abundance: NA
d_gene: TRBD2
j_gene: TRBJ2-7
v_gene: TRBV28
CDR3nt: TGTGCCAGCAGTCGGGAGGGCCAGGTCTACGAGCAGTACTTC
CDR3aa: CASSREGQVYEQYF

len: 12
abundance: NA
d_gene: TRBD2
j_gene: TRBJ2-1
v_gene: TRBV7-2
CDR3nt: TGTGCCAGCAGCTCGGGGGGGACTGGGCAGTTCTTC
CDR3aa: CASSSGGTGQFF

len: 15
abundance: NA
d_gene: NA
j_gene: TRBJ2-5
v_gene: TRBV27
CDR3nt: TGTGCCAGCAGTCCTAGACTAGGCAGAGAAGAGACCCAGTACTTC
CDR3aa: CASSPRLGREETQYF

len: 18
abundance: NA
d_gene: TRBD1
j_gene: TRBJ2-5
v_gene: TRBV11-2
CDR3nt: TGTGCCAGCAGCTTAGTAGGTGGGACAGGGTCAGGTTGGGAGACCCAGTACTTC
CDR3aa: CASSLVGGTGSGWETQYF

len: 13
abundance: NA
d_gene: NA
j_gene: TRBJ2-1
v_gene: TRBV15
CDR3nt: TGTGCCACCAGCAGAGATAGGGTGTATGAGCAGTTCTTC
CDR3aa: CATSRDRVYEQFF

len: 17
abundance: NA
d_gene: NA
j_gene: TRBJ2-2
v_gene: TRBV28
CDR3nt: TGTGCCAGCAGTTTATGGTCCTTCGTTGGGAACACCGGGGAGCTGTTTTTT
CDR3aa: CASSLWSFVGNTGELFF